The 23 T cell receptor beta chains given below trace back to one sample, sequenced in a study of tumor-infiltrating lymphocytes in oesophageal squamous cell carcinoma. In TCRdb, the PCR reads were re-called with MiXCR into one record per CDR3 protein. The profile shows about 10,000 distinct CDR3 sequences, about 55% of them singletons. Material: esophageal tumor tissue. All receptors derive from a male donor with esophageal squamous cell carcinoma.

Turning to this clonotype: At one end, the junction sequence differs from germline, possibly due to a read error. The rearrangement joins TRBV6-4 to TRBJ2-3; possible D gene TRBD1, 6 bases. Germline CDR1 is MRHNA and CDR2 is SNTAGT. CDR3 size: 13 residues. CDR3 loop: CASRARGSYEQYF. CDR3 bases: TGTGCCAGCAGGGCCAGGGGATCCTACGAGCAGTACTTT.

This chain's CDR3 is CASSLEASGTYYGYTF. DNA for the CDR3: TGTGCCAGCAGCTTAGAGGCTTCAGGGACGTACTATGGCTACACCTTC. This chain connects TRBV7-8 to TRBJ2-1, with a possible D match to TRBD1 (5 bases). The end of the DNA fits TRBJ1-2 better, so the J call may be wrong. CDR3 length: 16 residues. CDR1 is SGHVS and CDR2 is FQNEAQ in the germline V gene.

About this clonotype itself: At one of its ends the junction is not consistent with the germline gene, which may arise from a read error. The gene calls are TRBV7-3 and TRBJ2-1, with a possible D match to TRBD1 (6 bases). The germline gives CDR1 SGHTA, CDR2 FQGTGA. The CDR3 loop spans 13 amino acids. The CDR3, as DNA: TGTGCCAGCAGCTTGGGGGCCAATTCACCCCTCCACTTC. Translation gives CASSLGANSPLHF.

This chain joins TRBV6-1 and TRBJ2-4; tentative D call: TRBD2 (7 bases). The end of the DNA is better explained by TRBJ2-7, so the J call may be wrong. Germline CDR1 is MNHNS and CDR2 is SASEGT. The CDR3 is 15 residues long. CDR3 sequence reads: CASSHAGARNYEQYF. CDR3 in DNA: TGTGCCAGCAGCCACGCGGGGGCCCGAAACTACGAGCAGTACTTC.

This chain joins TRBV6-2 or TRBV6-3 and TRBJ1-6; tentative D call: TRBD1 (6 bases). Germline CDR1 is MNHEY and CDR2 is SVGEGT. This CDR3 spans 17 amino acids. Trimming pared 5 bases from V and 4 bases from J, leaving 18 bases between. The CDR3: CASSQGGGATYNSPLHF. CDR3 sequence (DNA): TGTGCCAGCAGTCAAGGGGGAGGGGCCACGTATAATTCACCCCTCCACTTT.

By share of the sample, this clonotype is hyperexpanded. CDR3 sequence reads: CASSLWGGSLTDTQYF. In nucleotides, the CDR3 is TGTGCCAGCAGCTTATGGGGCGGGAGCCTCACAGATACGCAGTATTTT. This chain uses TRBV7-3 with TRBJ2-3; 7 nucleotides align to TRBD2. The J segment lost 2 bases and the V segment lost 2 bases, leaving 7 bases of the junction unmatched. In germline, CDR1 is SGHTA, CDR2 FQGTGA. This CDR3 spans 16 amino acids.

This clonotype showed up just a few times. The chain joins TRBV6-1 to TRBJ2-5, with TRBD1 matching over 11 bases. The J call is uncertain, as TRBJ2-7 better fits the DNA end. The CDR3 runs to 16 residues. Looked up from germline, CDR1 is MNHNS and CDR2 is SASEGT. For the CDR3, the DNA is TGTGCCAGCAGCACCCCAACCGGGACAGGGGGCTACGAGCAGTACTTC. This translates into CASSTPTGTGGYEQYF.

This clonotype showed up many times. The chain has TRBV19 and TRBJ2-2, with TRBD1 as a possible D gene (6 bases). From germline, CDR1 is LNHDA and CDR2 SQIVND (reference sequence). CDR3 length equals 14 residues. The germline V and J ends were trimmed by 7 bases and 1 base, with 10 bases remaining between them. CDR3 in DNA: TGTGCCAGTAAGGGGGTCCGGAACACCGGGGAGCTGTTTTTT. This codes for CASKGVRNTGELFF.

This clonotype came up a few times. The rearrangement joins TRBV7-8 to TRBJ2-5; 13 positions match TRBD2. V was pared by 10 bases and J by 5 bases, with 10 bases of the junction left unmatched. The CDR3 is made up of 15 amino acids. Germline V gives CDR1 SGHVS, CDR2 FQNEAQ. The CDR3: CATTPGLAGRETQYF. CDR3 coding DNA: TGTGCCACCACACCGGGACTAGCGGGAAGGGAGACCCAGTACTTC.

The V call is TRBV11-3, the J call TRBJ2-7; the D is unclear. The J call is uncertain, as TRBJ2-1 better fits the DNA end. From germline, CDR1 is SGHNT and CDR2 YENEEA. CDR3 length equals 15 residues. The CDR3 sequence: CASSLGSSSYNEQFF. The CDR3 DNA sequence: TGTGCCAGCAGCTTAGGGTCAAGCTCCTACAATGAGCAGTTCTTC.

The CDR3 DNA follows: TGTGCCAGCAGCCCGGGGCTCTATGGCTACACCTTC. Protein sequence: CASSPGLYGYTF. V usage is TRBV7-2 and J usage is TRBJ2-1; a possible D gene is TRBD1 (5 bases). The end of the DNA is better explained by TRBJ1-2, so the J call may be wrong. Germline loops: CDR1 SGHTA, CDR2 FQGNSA. The CDR3 runs 12 residues.

This clonotype was observed a single time. At one boundary the junction diverges from the germline segment, which might be a read error. The V gene is TRBV28, the J gene TRBJ2-1; a possible D gene is TRBD2 (6 bases). Germline CDR1 MDHEN, CDR2 SYDVKM. CDR3 length: 12 residues. The CDR3 sequence: CASSLTSFEQLF. CDR3 DNA sequence: TGTGCCAGCAGTTTAACTAGCTTTGAGCAGCTCTTC. The entire variable domain, with the rest obtained from reference TRBV28 and TRBJ2-1, is as follows: DVKVTQSSRYLVKRTGEKVFLECVQDMDHENMFWYRQDPGLGLRLIYFSYDVKMKEKGDIPEGYSVSREKKERFSLILESASTNQTSMYLCASSLTSFEQLFGPGTRLTVL.

This chain links TRBV11-3 with TRBJ2-2, with 9 bases identical to TRBD1. Trimming cost V 3 bases and J 6 bases; bases outside gene matches: 5. The CDR3 totals 15 residues. CDR1 is SGHNT, CDR2 YENEEA, per germline. The CDR3 is CASSLGQGPSGELFF. The CDR3 DNA reads as TGTGCCAGCAGCTTGGGACAGGGCCCATCCGGGGAGCTGTTTTTT.

Only a few counts were recorded for this clonotype. The chain recombines TRBV12-3 or TRBV12-4 with TRBJ2-7; tentatively, D is TRBD2 (6 bases). The end of the DNA fits TRBJ2-1 better, so the J call may be wrong. The CDR3 extends over 16 amino acids. CDR3 residues: CASRPASVSSYNEQFF. The CDR3 DNA sequence: TGTGCCAGCAGACCCGCTAGCGTCAGCTCCTACAATGAGCAGTTCTTC.

The chain joins TRBV7-2 to TRBJ2-1, with 7 bases lining up with TRBD1. TRBJ2-7 explains the end of the DNA better; the J call may be wrong. Per germline, CDR1 SGHTA and CDR2 FQGNSA. This CDR3 region has 16 residues. For the CDR3, the DNA is TGTGCCAGCAGCACCCCCACAGGGGCCTCCTACAATGAGCAGTACTTC. The encoded protein is CASSTPTGASYNEQYF.

The CDR3 is CASTGRILAGAGEQFF. For the CDR3, the DNA is TGTGCCAGCACGGGGAGAATACTAGCGGGAGCTGGCGAGCAGTTCTTC. V usage is TRBV6-6 and J usage is TRBJ2-5, with TRBD2 identical over 11 bases. The better agreement between TRBJ2-1 and the DNA end casts doubt on the J call. This CDR3 is 16 amino acids long. The germline V gene has CDR1 MNHNY and CDR2 SVGAGI (reference sequence).

The gene calls are TRBV28 and TRBJ2-1; 8 bases are shared with TRBD2. The CDR3 has 15 amino acids. Germline V gene sequence: CDR1 MDHEN, CDR2 SYDVKM. J was trimmed by 7 bases and V by 6 bases; bases with no gene match: 11. The CDR3 sequence is CASSKRAGGANEQFF. The CDR3 nucleotides read TGTGCCAGCAGCAAGAGGGCGGGAGGTGCTAATGAGCAGTTCTTC.

The V gene is TRBV7-2, the J gene TRBJ2-3, with D possibly being TRBD2 (5 bases). Germline V lookup: CDR1 SGHTA, CDR2 FQGNSA. Trimming removed 3 bases at V and 0 bases at J, with 7 bases between. The CDR3 runs 14 residues. CDR3 amino acids: CASSLSGSTDTQYF. The CDR3 DNA follows: TGTGCCAGCAGCTTGTCGGGGAGCACAGATACGCAGTATTTT.

This chain joins TRBV7-6 and TRBJ1-1; 8 positions agree with TRBD2. The last part of the DNA fits TRBJ2-1 better; the J call may be wrong. This CDR3 comprises 14 residues. The V gene's germline CDR1 is SGHVS and CDR2 FNYEAQ. CDR3 sequence (DNA): TGTGCCAGCAGCTTGGACTTCGGGGGGGCTGAGCAGTTCTTC. Protein sequence: CASSLDFGGAEQFF.

V gene TRBV7-4 combines with J gene TRBJ2-7; the D is unclear. The DNA matches TRBJ1-2 better at its end, which makes the J call doubtful. Germline V gene lookup returns CDR1 SGHVT and CDR2 SQSDAQ. The CDR3 is made up of 12 amino acids. This CDR3 is CASSLKNYGYTF. CDR3 bases: TGTGCCAGCAGCTTAAAAAACTATGGCTACACCTTC.

The CDR3 DNA reads as TGTGCCAGCAGCTTAACTGCAGACTACAATGAGCAGTTCTTC. Its protein is CASSLTADYNEQFF. The chain employs TRBV7-3 and TRBJ2-1; D call uncertain. The germline gives CDR1 SGHTA, CDR2 FQGTGA. This CDR3 contains 14 residues. Trimming removed 0 bases at V and 3 bases at J, with 6 bases between.

This clonotype was observed a single time. Since no conserved phenylalanine or tryptophan closes the CDR3, a read error is the likely cause. No DNA is shown, since the ends of the CDR3 on it are uncertain; the CDR3 is the one TCRdb lists. This chain connects TRBV6-8 to TRBJ2-3; TRBD2, as called in the table, went unchecked against the DNA. The CDR3 is 22 residues long, counting both termini. Per germline, CDR1 MNHGY and CDR2 SAAAGT. The CDR3 spells CASSYLGTSGIVRSYNEQYFGP.

Only a few counts were recorded for this clonotype. CDR3: CASSPKPTDTQYF. The CDR3 nucleotides are TGTGCCAGCAGCCCCAAGCCCACAGATACGCAGTATTTT. This chain uses TRBV7-3 with TRBJ2-3; D unclear. The V end lost 5 bases, the J end lost 2 bases, and 8 bases lay between the germline ends. The CDR3 spans 13 residues. Germline loops: CDR1 SGHTA, CDR2 FQGTGA. The complete variable domain, with remaining parts taken from reference TRBV7-3 and TRBJ2-3, reads GAGVSQTPSNKVTEKGKYVELRCDPISGHTALYWYRQSLGQGPEFLIYFQGTGAADDSGLPNDRFFAVRPEGSVSTLKIQRTERGDSAVYLCASSPKPTDTQYFGPGTRLTVL.